This TCR beta chain was retrieved from a study of T cell responses to AZD1222 COVID-19 vaccine. The study's findings and limits: Across spike, vaccine-associated CD4 TCRs were found, dominant at 160-218 and 743-854.

J lost 14 bases, V lost 6 bases, and 5 bases had no gene match. The CDR3 runs 11 residues. Some clones are missing from TCRdb's copy, which holds only in-frame ones; the method was immunoSEQ multiplex PCR. The sample lists hundreds of thousands of clones; around 92% were seen once. As concerns this clone: Antigen: not known.

Second-dose groups at about 4 or about 12 weeks were pooled. The sample in question was peripheral blood, obtained 28 days after the second AZD1222 dose. The sequence was collected from an adult who received the AZD1222 COVID-19 vaccine. J is TRBJ2-1 and V is TRBV12-3 or TRBV12-4; 9 bases fit TRBD1. The CDR3 protein is CASSTGTGKFF. In DNA form, the CDR3 reads TGTGCCAGCAGCACCGGGACAGGGAAGTTCTTC.